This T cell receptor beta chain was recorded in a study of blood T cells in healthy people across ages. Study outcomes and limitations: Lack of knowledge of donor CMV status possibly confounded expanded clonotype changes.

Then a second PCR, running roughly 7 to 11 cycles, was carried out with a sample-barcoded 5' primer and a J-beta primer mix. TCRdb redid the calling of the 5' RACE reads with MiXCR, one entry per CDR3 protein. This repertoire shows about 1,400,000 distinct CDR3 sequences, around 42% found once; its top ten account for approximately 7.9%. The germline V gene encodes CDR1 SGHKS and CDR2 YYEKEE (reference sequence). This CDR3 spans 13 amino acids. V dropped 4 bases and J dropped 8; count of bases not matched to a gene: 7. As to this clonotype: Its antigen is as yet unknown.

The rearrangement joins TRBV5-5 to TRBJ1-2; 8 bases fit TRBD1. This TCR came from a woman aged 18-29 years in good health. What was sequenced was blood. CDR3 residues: CASSGGQGAGYTF. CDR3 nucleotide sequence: TGTGCCAGCAGCGGGGGGCAGGGGGCCGGCTACACCTTC.